Each of the 16 T cell receptor beta chains below was sequenced from the same sample in a study of blood T cell repertoires in COVID-19. Clones were read by immunoSEQ multiplex PCR, and TCRdb kept only the in-frame ones, dropping some. The table records 110,000 or so clones, approximately 90% of them present only once. The source material was peripheral blood. The receptors shown here come from a woman aged 50 to 60 with acute or convalescent COVID-19.

This clone appeared once. V usage is TRBV4-3 and J usage is TRBJ2-1; 8 bases agree with TRBD2. With 2 bases clipped from V and 7 bases from J, the junction kept 1 base outside the gene matches. This CDR3 region has 13 residues. Germline CDR1 reads LGHNA; CDR2 reads YSLEER. This CDR3 reads CASSQQRGNEQFF. In nucleotides, the CDR3 is TGCGCCAGCAGCCAACAGCGGGGGAATGAGCAGTTCTTC.

V and J are TRBV12-2 and TRBJ1-2; the D call of TRBD1 is as the table states it, not checked on the DNA. TRBV12-2 counts as a pseudogene. This CDR3 is 18 amino acids long. This chain's CDR3 is CASRLKPDRAPFNYGYTF. Written as DNA, the CDR3 is TGTGCAAGTCGCTTAAAACCCGACAGGGCACCTTTCAACTATGGCTACACCTTC.

The chain uses TRBV5-4 and TRBJ1-3; 7 bases map to TRBD1. V was clipped by 3 bases and J by 3 bases; unmatched bases: 3. There are 14 residues in the CDR3. Germline V gene lookup returns CDR1 SGHNT and CDR2 YYREEE (reference sequence). The CDR3 spells CASSSRGNGNTIYF. In DNA form, the CDR3 reads TGTGCCAGCAGCTCCAGGGGGAATGGAAACACCATATATTTT.

V is TRBV2 and J is TRBJ2-3; 9 nucleotides agree with TRBD2. V was clipped by 6 bases and J by 3 bases; unmatched bases: 10. Germline V gene lookup returns CDR1 SNHLY and CDR2 FYNNEI. This CDR3 region has 16 residues. CDR3 bases: TGTGCCAGCAGCCCCCGGCGGCTAGCGGGAACAGATACGCAGTATTTT. Protein sequence: CASSPRRLAGTDTQYF.

V usage is TRBV28 and J usage is TRBJ1-4, with 7 bases identical to TRBD1. Trimming at V came to 5 bases and at J to 0 bases, leaving 6 bases not matched to a gene. Germline CDR1 and CDR2: MDHEN and SYDVKM. This CDR3 has 16 residues. The CDR3 bases are TGTGCCAGCAGTATCCGGGACAGACCAACTAATGAAAAACTGTTTTTT. It encodes CASSIRDRPTNEKLFF.

This clone was seen only a few times. V gene TRBV10-3 combines with J gene TRBJ1-2; perhaps TRBD1 as D (5 bases). Trimming shortened V by 0 bases and J by 6 bases, and 17 bases separated the two germline ends. Germline CDR1 and CDR2: ENHRY and SYGVKD. The CDR3 spans 16 residues. CDR3 DNA: TGTGCCATCAGTGAGTCTATGAGGACAACCGCCGATGGCTACACCTTC. Its translation is CAISESMRTTADGYTF.

The rearrangement joins TRBV10-3 to TRBJ1-2, with TRBD1 as a possible D gene (5 bases). Germline V gene sequence: CDR1 ENHRY, CDR2 SYGVKD. Trimming cost V 2 bases and J 7 bases, with 8 bases left between them. The CDR3 covers 12 residues. CDR3 protein: CAISEGASGYTF. CDR3 in DNA: TGTGCCATCAGTGAGGGGGCGTCTGGCTACACCTTC.

This clone was seen a few times. J is TRBJ2-1 and V is TRBV7-6, with no clear D. The CDR3 is 13 residues long. The germline CDR1 and CDR2 sequences are SGHVS and FNYEAQ. Trimming removed 8 bases at V and 7 bases at J, with 15 bases between. The DNA for the CDR3 is TGTGCCAGCTGTGCGCTCTCTGATAATGAGCAGTTCTTC. Translated: CASCALSDNEQFF.

This clone appeared a single time. This sequence joins TRBV6-2 or TRBV6-3 and TRBJ2-7; 9 nucleotides line up with TRBD2. Germline loops: CDR1 MNHEY, CDR2 SVGEGT. This CDR3 spans 17 amino acids. The trim removed 2 bases at V and 3 bases at J, leaving 11 bases unmatched. The CDR3 sequence is CASSYSASSGTRYEQYF. The CDR3 nucleotides are TGTGCCAGCAGTTACAGTGCGTCTAGCGGGACCCGCTACGAGCAGTACTTC.

The sample holds one count of this clone. The V gene is TRBV5-4, the J gene TRBJ2-2; 11 bases align to TRBD2. The CDR3 runs to 16 residues. The junction had 8 bases not matched to a gene; V was cut back by 5 bases and J by 5 bases. Germline lookup yields CDR1 SGHNT and CDR2 YYREEE (reference sequence). The CDR3 loop is CASRTLAGGSTGELFF. CDR3 in DNA: TGTGCCAGCAGAACCCTAGCGGGGGGAAGTACCGGGGAGCTGTTTTTT. The full variable domain, with the rest looked up from reference TRBV5-4 and TRBJ2-2, is ETGVTQSPTHLIKTRGQQVTLRCSSQSGHNTVSWYQQALGQGPQFIFQYYREEENGRGNFPPRFSGLQFPNYSSELNVNALELDDSALYLCASRTLAGGSTGELFFGEGSRLTVL.

V usage is TRBV5-8 and J usage is TRBJ1-5, with 8 bases aligning to TRBD1. The ends lost 4 bases at V and 3 bases at J; junction bases unmatched: 6. Germline-derived CDR1 and CDR2 are SGHTS and YDEGEE. This CDR3 has 15 amino acids. Here the CDR3 reads CASSPDRGYNQPQHF. The CDR3 DNA sequence: TGTGCCAGCAGCCCCGACAGGGGTTACAATCAGCCCCAGCATTTT.

This clone was seen a single time. The chain couples TRBV19 to TRBJ2-3; TRBD1 agrees at 10 bases. The germline V gene encodes CDR1 LNHDA and CDR2 SQIVND (reference sequence). The CDR3 loop spans 14 amino acids. After removal of 8 bases from V and 6 bases from J, the junction contained 8 bases not matched to a gene. CDR3 sequence: CASGDRGLPDTQYF. Written as DNA, the CDR3 is TGTGCCAGTGGGGACAGGGGCCTCCCTGATACGCAGTATTTT.

There are a few counts of this clone. This rearrangement joins TRBV10-3 to TRBJ1-1; TRBD1 is a possible D gene (5 bases). V lost 5 bases, J lost 1 base, and 14 bases lay in between. The CDR3 has 15 residues. CDR1 and CDR2 from the germline V gene are ENHRY and SYGVKD. CDR3 nucleotide sequence: TGTGCCATCAGTCCCTCGAGGGGAGGGAACACTGAAGCTTTCTTT. It yields the protein CAISPSRGGNTEAFF.

V gene TRBV11-2 combines with J gene TRBJ1-1; D unclear. CDR1 is SGHAT, CDR2 FQNNGV, per germline. The CDR3 is made up of 13 amino acids. Trimming removed 1 base from V and 5 bases from J, with 8 bases in between. CDR3 amino acids: CASSLGPRTEAFF. The CDR3 DNA reads TGTGCCAGCAGCTTAGGCCCGAGGACTGAAGCTTTCTTT.

This clone was seen a handful of times. This chain joins TRBV2 and TRBJ1-1, with 10 bases matching TRBD1. Trimming removed 6 bases from V and 4 bases from J; junction bases left unmatched: 2. Germline V gene sequence: CDR1 SNHLY, CDR2 FYNNEI. The CDR3 consists of 13 residues. The CDR3: CASRRDRGTEAFF. The CDR3 DNA follows: TGTGCCAGCAGGAGGGACAGGGGCACTGAAGCTTTCTTT.

The genes are TRBV11-2 and TRBJ1-1; no definite D call. Germline V gives CDR1 SGHAT, CDR2 FQNNGV. The CDR3 is 13 residues long. V gave up 6 bases and J gave up 8 bases, with 16 bases separating them. In DNA form, the CDR3 reads TGTGCCAGCAGTTTACCGGAGGGTTCAGAAGCTTTCTTT. This codes for CASSLPEGSEAFF.